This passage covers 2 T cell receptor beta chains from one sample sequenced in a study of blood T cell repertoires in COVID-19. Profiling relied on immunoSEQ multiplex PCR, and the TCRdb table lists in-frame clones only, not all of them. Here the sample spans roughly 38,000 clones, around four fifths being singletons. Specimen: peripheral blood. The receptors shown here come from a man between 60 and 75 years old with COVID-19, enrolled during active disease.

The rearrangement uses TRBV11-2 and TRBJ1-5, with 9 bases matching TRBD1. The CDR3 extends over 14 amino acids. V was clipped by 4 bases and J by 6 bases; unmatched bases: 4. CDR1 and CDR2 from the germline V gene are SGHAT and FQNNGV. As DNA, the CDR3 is TGTGCCAGCAGCTCTATGACAGGGGGTCAGCCCCAGCATTTT. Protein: CASSSMTGGQPQHF.

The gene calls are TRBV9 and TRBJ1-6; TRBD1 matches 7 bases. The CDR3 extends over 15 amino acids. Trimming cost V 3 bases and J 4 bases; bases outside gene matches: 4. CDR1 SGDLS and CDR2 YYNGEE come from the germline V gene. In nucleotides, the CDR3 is TGTGCCAGCAGCGCTCCGGGACAGTATAATTCACCCCTCCACTTT. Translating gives CASSAPGQYNSPLHF.